The 32 T cell receptor beta chains in this list originate from one sample, sequenced in a study of OX40 agonist ivuxolimab in advanced cancers. The repertoire was sequenced with immunoSEQ multiplex PCR; TCRdb's copy has only in-frame clones and lacks some. This table has 10,000 to 15,000 clones, about three quarters appearing once. The material was CD4+ or CD8+ T cells sorted from blood, obtained in a trial of the OX40 agonist ivuxolimab. The receptors were sampled from an adult with an advanced solid tumor such as melanoma, head and neck, liver or kidney cancer.

This chain joins TRBV28 and TRBJ2-6; the match to TRBD2 covers 7 bases. Unmatched junction bases numbered 7, after V lost 6 bases and J lost 2 bases. This CDR3 has 16 residues. Germline CDR1 reads MDHEN; CDR2 reads SYDVKM. In DNA form, the CDR3 reads TGTGCCAGCAGCCCGAGCGGGACGCCTGGGGCCAACGTCCTGACTTTC. Translated: CASSPSGTPGANVLTF.

The V call is TRBV9, the J call TRBJ2-1, with 10 bases fitting TRBD1. Germline V gene data show CDR1 as SGDLS and CDR2 as YYNGEE. Unmatched junction bases numbered 10, after V lost 2 bases and J lost 8 bases. The CDR3 is 16 residues long. The CDR3 reads CASSVRQGANFDEQFF. The CDR3 coding sequence is TGTGCCAGCAGCGTCAGACAGGGGGCGAATTTCGATGAGCAGTTCTTC.

This CDR3 reads CASNADTIYF. In DNA, the CDR3 is TGTGCCAGCAATGCGGACACCATATATTTT. The chain carries TRBV2 and TRBJ1-3, with D hard to call. CDR1 SNHLY and CDR2 FYNNEI come from the germline V gene. Trimming cost V 7 bases and J 8 bases, with 6 bases left between them. The CDR3 length is 10 residues.

This chain joins TRBV28 and TRBJ2-3; D is possibly TRBD2 (5 bases). V was shortened by 3 bases and J by 2 bases, with 9 bases between the two germline ends. This CDR3 has 14 residues. The germline V gene has CDR1 MDHEN and CDR2 SYDVKM. CDR3 in amino acids: CASSFGSVTDTQYF. Here the CDR3 DNA reads TGTGCCAGCAGTTTTGGTAGCGTCACAGATACGCAGTATTTT.

For the CDR3, the DNA is TGCGCCAGCAGCTCGGGGGGGGATCAGCCCCAGCATTTT. It encodes CASSSGGDQPQHF. The chain joins TRBV5-1 to TRBJ1-5; D is possibly TRBD1 (5 bases). CDR3 size: 13 residues. The germline V and J ends were trimmed by 3 bases and 5 bases, with 9 bases remaining between them. CDR1 is SGHRS and CDR2 is YFSETQ in the germline V gene.

The J gene is TRBJ2-1, the V gene TRBV11-2; 7 nucleotides match TRBD2. The CDR3 sequence is 15 residues long. Germline loops: CDR1 SGHAT, CDR2 FQNNGV. Trimming at V came to 5 bases and at J to 3 bases, leaving 7 bases not matched to a gene. The CDR3 region is CASSGGRADYNEQFF. DNA for the CDR3: TGTGCCAGCAGCGGGGGGAGGGCAGACTACAATGAGCAGTTCTTC.

The chain couples TRBV4-1 to TRBJ2-2; 7 nucleotides agree with TRBD2. Germline V gives CDR1 MGHRA, CDR2 YSYEKL. The V segment lost 0 bases and the J segment 3 bases; nucleotides outside the gene matches: 4. The CDR3 extends over 16 amino acids. CDR3 in amino acids: CASSQEEGRDTGELFF. In DNA, the CDR3 is TGCGCCAGCAGCCAAGAAGAGGGGAGGGACACCGGGGAGCTGTTTTTT.

This clone was seen once. The V gene is TRBV15, the J gene TRBJ2-3, with unresolved D. CDR3 length: 15 residues. Germline lookup yields CDR1 LNHNV and CDR2 YYDKDF (reference sequence). Trimming removed 0 bases at V and 5 bases at J, with 12 bases between. The CDR3 nucleotides read TGTGCCACCAGCAGAGATGCGCGGTCCCTAGATACGCAGTATTTT. This codes for CATSRDARSLDTQYF.

This chain connects TRBV18 to TRBJ2-7; TRBD1 is a possible D gene (8 bases). Germline CDR1 KGHSH, CDR2 LQKENI. V was pared by 5 bases and J by 4 bases, with 18 bases between. There are 15 residues in the CDR3. CDR3 region: CASSGDRGGGYEQYF. As DNA, the CDR3 is TGTGCCAGCTCAGGCGACAGGGGAGGGGGATACGAGCAGTACTTC.

The J gene is TRBJ1-1, the V gene TRBV4-1, with unresolved D. V shed 3 bases and J shed 0 bases, with 11 bases lying between them. The length of the CDR3 is 15 residues. CDR1 is MGHRA, CDR2 YSYEKL, per germline. For the CDR3, the DNA is TGCGCCAGCAGCCAGGGCGGAGGATTGAACACTGAAGCTTTCTTT. Translation: CASSQGGGLNTEAFF.

V gene TRBV19 combines with J gene TRBJ2-1, with 7 bases matching TRBD2. CDR3 length: 16 residues. Germline V gene data show CDR1 as LNHDA and CDR2 as SQIVND (reference sequence). The V and J ends lost 1 base and 0 bases, in that order; junction bases with no gene match: 3. In nucleotides, the CDR3 is TGTGCCAGTAGTATAGGGGGCGGGAGCTCCTACAATGAGCAGTTCTTC. Translation: CASSIGGGSSYNEQFF.

The chain recombines TRBV5-5 with TRBJ2-2; D is undetermined. This CDR3 spans 16 amino acids. Between the trimmed V and J ends, which lost 0 bases and 4 bases, there was a span of 13 bases. Per germline, CDR1 SGHKS and CDR2 YYEKEE (reference sequence). CDR3 sequence reads: CASSLGVVPLTGELFF. CDR3 DNA: TGTGCCAGCAGCTTGGGGGTGGTCCCTCTCACCGGGGAGCTGTTTTTT.

The chain uses TRBV28 and TRBJ2-7; D is undetermined. Deletions cut 1 base from V and 4 bases from J, with 11 bases between. The CDR3 sequence is 14 residues long. CDR1 and CDR2 (germline): MDHEN, SYDVKM. This CDR3 is CASSLSGTLYEQYF. CDR3 in DNA: TGTGCCAGCAGTTTATCTGGAACACTTTACGAGCAGTACTTC.

This chain uses TRBV11-2 with TRBJ2-1; D gene uncertain. Trimming left V 3 bases short and J 8 bases short, with 8 bases between. This CDR3 region has 12 residues. Looked up from germline, CDR1 is SGHAT and CDR2 is FQNNGV. The CDR3 spells CASSLSPDEQFF. The CDR3 DNA sequence: TGTGCCAGCAGCTTGTCGCCTGATGAGCAGTTCTTC.

The rearrangement links TRBV11-1 to TRBJ2-7; D uncertain. Deletions cut 0 bases from V and 0 bases from J, with 6 bases between. The CDR3 contains 14 residues. The V gene's germline CDR1 is SGHAT and CDR2 FQDESV (reference sequence). The CDR3 here is CASSLAGTSYEQYF. The CDR3 region has the DNA TGTGCCAGCAGCTTAGCCGGCACCTCCTACGAGCAGTACTTC.

This clone was recorded only once. The chain is built from TRBV19 and TRBJ1-2; the match to TRBD1 covers 7 bases. Germline lookup yields CDR1 LNHDA and CDR2 SQIVND (reference sequence). The V segment lost 4 bases and the J segment 2 bases; nucleotides outside the gene matches: 10. This CDR3 is 16 amino acids long. The CDR3 coding sequence is TGTGCCAGTAGTAGATCCGGGACAGAGATAAACTATGGCTACACCTTC. Its protein is CASSRSGTEINYGYTF.

The chain couples TRBV11-2 to TRBJ2-2, with D possibly being TRBD1 (6 bases). V lost 3 bases, J lost 8 bases, and 7 bases lay in between. Germline-derived CDR1 and CDR2 are SGHAT and FQNNGV. The CDR3 spans 12 residues. This CDR3 reads CASSFQGGELFF. The CDR3 nucleotides read TGTGCCAGCAGCTTTCAGGGGGGGGAGCTGTTTTTT.

The chain joins TRBV2 to TRBJ2-1, with 11 bases matching TRBD2. This CDR3 has 13 residues. The V gene's germline CDR1 is SNHLY and CDR2 FYNNEI. The ends lost 8 bases at V and 7 bases at J; junction bases unmatched: 4. The CDR3 protein is CASLAGGVNEQFF. CDR3 bases: TGTGCCAGCCTAGCGGGAGGAGTGAATGAGCAGTTCTTC.

V is TRBV28 and J is TRBJ2-3; either TRBD1 or TRBD2 may fit D (5 bases each). The germline V and J ends were trimmed by 8 bases and 9 bases, with 15 bases remaining between them. Germline V gene data show CDR1 as MDHEN and CDR2 as SYDVKM. The CDR3 covers 12 residues. CDR3 residues: CASSPRERTQYF. As DNA, the CDR3 is TGTGCCAGCTCTCCCAGGGAGAGGACGCAGTATTTT.

The chain has TRBV28 and TRBJ2-7, with D possibly being TRBD1 (6 bases). CDR1 and CDR2 from the germline V gene are MDHEN and SYDVKM. This CDR3 comprises 14 residues. V lost 6 bases and J 2 bases, leaving 14 bases between the germline ends. Written as DNA, the CDR3 is TGTGCCAGCAGGCCTGCAGGGGACCCCTACGAGCAGTACTTC. Protein: CASRPAGDPYEQYF.

This clone has more than one count but fewer than ten. The chain uses TRBV19 and TRBJ2-5; 12 bases align to TRBD1. There are 15 residues in the CDR3. Germline V gives CDR1 LNHDA, CDR2 SQIVND (reference sequence). Trimming removed 7 bases from V and 4 bases from J; junction bases left unmatched: 7. The CDR3, as DNA: TGTGCCAGTACCTCCGGGACAGGGGGCCTAGAGACCCAGTACTTC. It specifies CASTSGTGGLETQYF. Combining the CDR3 with reference TRBV19 and TRBJ2-5 gives the whole variable domain DGGITQSPKYLFRKEGQNVTLSCEQNLNHDAMYWYRQDPGQGLRLIYYSQIVNDFQKGDIAEGYSVSREKKESFPLTVTSAQKNPTAFYLCASTSGTGGLETQYFGPGTRLLVL.

This clone showed up just a few times. The CDR3 region is CASSRRGNNQPQHF. The CDR3 DNA sequence: TGTGCCAGCAGTCGGCGAGGAAACAATCAGCCCCAGCATTTT. The V and J genes are TRBV6-5 and TRBJ1-5, with D unresolved. Germline V lookup: CDR1 MNHEY, CDR2 SVGAGI. The CDR3 is 14 residues long. Trimming shortened V by 5 bases and J by 3 bases, and 11 bases separated the two germline ends.

The rearrangement links TRBV9 to TRBJ2-2, with TRBD1 matching 7 bases. CDR1 is SGDLS and CDR2 is YYNGEE in the germline V gene. J gave up 7 bases and V 2 bases, and 8 bases lay outside the gene matches. This CDR3 comprises 15 residues. For the CDR3, the DNA is TGTGCCAGCAGCGTGGACGAGGGGGCATTCGGGGAGCTGTTTTTT. Its protein is CASSVDEGAFGELFF.

This clone has just a few counts. The V and J genes are TRBV7-6 and TRBJ2-1; D tentatively fits TRBD1 or TRBD2 (6 bases each). This CDR3 has 16 residues. V shed 2 bases and J shed 3 bases, with 14 bases lying between them. CDR1 is SGHVS, CDR2 FNYEAQ, per germline. CDR3 protein: CASSLNPGADYNEQFF. The CDR3 DNA is TGTGCCAGCAGCTTAAATCCGGGGGCCGACTACAATGAGCAGTTCTTC.

The chain uses TRBV27 and TRBJ1-2, with TRBD1 as a possible D gene (5 bases). This CDR3 region has 16 residues. V was cut by 0 bases and J by 5 bases, with 16 bases left in between. Germline CDR1 reads MNHEY; CDR2 reads SMNVEV (reference sequence). The CDR3 spells CASSLSREGKGYGYTF. The DNA for the CDR3 is TGTGCCAGCAGTTTATCGCGAGAGGGCAAGGGGTATGGCTACACCTTC.

The rearrangement joins TRBV7-3 to TRBJ2-5, with TRBD2 matching 7 bases. The DNA end lines up better with TRBJ2-7; the J call may be wrong. The CDR3 spans 15 residues. Germline V lookup: CDR1 SGHTA, CDR2 FQGTGA. CDR3 sequence: CASSLKLARSYEQYF. CDR3 sequence (DNA): TGTGCCAGCAGCCTTAAACTAGCGCGCTCCTACGAGCAGTACTTC.

The chain uses TRBV6-4 and TRBJ2-1; D unclear. The CDR3 is 13 residues long. Trimming pared 8 bases from V and 5 bases from J, leaving 13 bases between. Germline V CDR1 and CDR2: MRHNA, SNTAGT. The DNA of the CDR3 is TGTGCCAGCGCCCGGAAGATGGACAATGAGCAGTTCTTC. Amino acids: CASARKMDNEQFF.

The genes are TRBV29-1 and TRBJ1-3; the match to TRBD1 covers 7 bases. Germline trimming cut 1 base from V and 4 bases from J; bases unmatched to any gene: 4. The CDR3 has 14 residues. Germline CDR1 is SQVTM and CDR2 is ANQGSEA. CDR3 sequence (DNA): TGCAGCGTTGAAGGTCAGGGGGGAGGAAACACCATATATTTT. Residues: CSVEGQGGGNTIYF.

CDR3 protein: CASSLISPSSYNEQFF. Here the CDR3 DNA reads TGTGCCAGCAGTTTAATAAGTCCGAGCTCCTACAATGAGCAGTTCTTC. This chain links TRBV27 with TRBJ2-1; no clear D. The CDR3 is 16 residues long. CDR1 and CDR2 from the germline V gene are MNHEY and SMNVEV (reference sequence). V lost 2 bases to trimming and J lost 0 bases, with 11 bases between them.

In DNA, the CDR3 is TGTGCCCCCAAATGGGACTTAACCGGGGAGCTGTTTTTT. This sequence encodes CAPKWDLTGELFF. This sequence joins TRBV7-9 and TRBJ2-2; D perhaps matches TRBD2 (6 bases). CDR3 size: 13 residues. The V gene lost 11 bases and the J gene lost 5 bases, with 15 bases spanning the gap. CDR1 is SEHNR and CDR2 is FQNEAQ in the germline V gene (reference sequence).

The CDR3 is CASIPTGMNTEAFF. CDR3 DNA sequence: TGTGCCAGCATTCCAACAGGGATGAACACTGAAGCTTTCTTT. This chain links TRBV6-5 with TRBJ1-1, with a possible D match to TRBD1 (6 bases). Per the germline V gene, CDR1 is MNHEY and CDR2 is SVGAGI. The CDR3 sequence is 14 residues long. V was trimmed by 7 bases and J by 0 bases, leaving 12 bases between them.

The gene calls are TRBV6-1 and TRBJ2-1, with 7 bases that match TRBD1. Looked up from germline, CDR1 is MNHNS and CDR2 is SASEGT. V lost 10 bases and J lost 2; bases outside the gene matches: 5. The CDR3 covers 13 residues. The CDR3 DNA reads TGTGCCAACGTTCAGGGGGCCTACAATGAGCAGTTCTTC. Translating it yields CANVQGAYNEQFF.